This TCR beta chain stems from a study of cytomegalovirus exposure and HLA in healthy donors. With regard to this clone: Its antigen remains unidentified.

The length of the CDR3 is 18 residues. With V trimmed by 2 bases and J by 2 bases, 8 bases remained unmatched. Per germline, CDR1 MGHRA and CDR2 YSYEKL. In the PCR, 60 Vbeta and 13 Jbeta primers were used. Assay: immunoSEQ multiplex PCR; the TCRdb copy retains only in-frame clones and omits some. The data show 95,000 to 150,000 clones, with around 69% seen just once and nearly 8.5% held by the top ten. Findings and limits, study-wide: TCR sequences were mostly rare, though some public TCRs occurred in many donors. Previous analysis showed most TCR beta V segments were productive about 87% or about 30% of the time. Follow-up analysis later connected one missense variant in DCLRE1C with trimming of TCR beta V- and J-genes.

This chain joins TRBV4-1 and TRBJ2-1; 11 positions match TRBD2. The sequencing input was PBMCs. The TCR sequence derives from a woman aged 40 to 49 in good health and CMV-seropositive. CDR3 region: CASSQPSLTSGAYNEQFF. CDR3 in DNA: TGCGCCAGCAGCCAACCCTCCTTGACTAGCGGGGCCTACAATGAGCAGTTCTTC.